This T cell receptor (beta chain) is drawn from a study of blood T cell repertoires in COVID-19. Study-wide background: Samples came from the United States, Italy and Spain, spanning acute and convalescent COVID-19. Nucleic acid was either cDNA or gDNA, and it came from T cells, B-cell-depleted T cells, or PBMCs.

The CDR3 totals 14 residues. Trimming left V 2 bases short and J 4 bases short, with 11 bases between. Looked up from germline, CDR1 is SEHNR and CDR2 is FQNEAQ (reference sequence). Study processing details: Nucleated cell counts were estimated from reference gene primer amplification. Generated by immunoSEQ multiplex PCR, the TCRdb table keeps only in-frame clones and is missing some. Clone size and the V and J calls come from that table; the DNA yielded D and trimming. The table shows roughly 120,000 clones, with 80% to 90% occurring only once. The chain couples TRBV7-9 to TRBJ1-2; possible D gene TRBD1, 6 bases. Sequenced material: peripheral blood. The source of this sequence is a human donor in a cohort sampled during active COVID-19. CDR3 loop: CASSLQGPSYGYTF. The CDR3 DNA is TGTGCCAGCAGCTTACAGGGGCCCTCCTATGGCTACACCTTC. Variable domain in full (rest from reference TRBV7-9 and TRBJ1-2): DTGVSQNPRHKITKRGQNVTFRCDPISEHNRLYWYRQTLGQGPEFLTYFQNEAQLEKSRLLSDRFSAERPKGSFSTLEIQRTEQGDSAMYLCASSLQGPSYGYTFGSGTRLTVV.